This record concerns one T cell receptor (beta chain) sequence. What it binds is not known. This entry is derived from a study of shared clonotypes between healthy human individuals. Looking at the study overall: Per-donor plates numbered three CD4 naive, three CD4 memory, two CD8 naive and one CD8 memory.

Only in-frame clones appear in the TCRdb table, and some are missing; sequencing was by immunoSEQ multiplex PCR. The sample shows around 1,900,000 clones, 93% of them seen only once. Naive CD8 populations comprised CD45RO-negative cells positively selected for CCR7, excluding terminally differentiated effector memory CD45RA+ cells. Study results and limitations: Rarefaction showed sorted-subset sequencing was incomplete despite large depth. Blood alone was sampled, and tissue repertoires likely differ.

With 7 bases removed from V and 8 bases from J, the gap between germline ends came to 15 bases. Looked up from germline, CDR1 is MNHEY and CDR2 is SMNVEV (reference sequence). CDR3 length: 13 amino acids. Sequenced input: naive CD8+ T cells from PBMCs. The receptor was isolated from a man aged 18 to 29 in good health. Some clones in this sample may be carry-over from other donors' samples. The chain carries TRBV27 and TRBJ1-5, with a weak D call TRBD1 (6 bases). The CDR3 DNA sequence: TGTGCCAGCATCAGGACAGCATCGGAGCCCCAGCATTTT. Encoded protein: CASIRTASEPQHF.